This TCR beta chain originates from a study of blood T cell repertoires in COVID-19. The table came from immunoSEQ multiplex PCR; TCRdb's copy has only in-frame clones and leaves some out. The sample shows a few hundred thousand clones, over 75% of them seen only once. Germline CDR1 MNHEY, CDR2 SMNVEV (reference sequence). The CDR3 consists of 15 residues. V lost 10 bases to trimming and J lost 1 base, with 16 bases between them. The chain combines TRBV27 with TRBJ2-2; possibly TRBD1 for D (8 bases). The TCR originated in a young man who had recovered from COVID-19. Material: PBMCs or T cells enriched from blood (not recorded which). The CDR3 sequence is CATQGGTGNTGELFF. As DNA, the CDR3 is TGTGCCACCCAGGGGGGGACAGGGAACACCGGGGAGCTGTTTTTT.